This T cell receptor (beta chain) appears in the sequencing data of a study of blood T cell repertoires in COVID-19. Method: immunoSEQ multiplex PCR; TCRdb's copy keeps in-frame clones and lacks some. This table has 200,000 or so clones, around four fifths appearing once. Trimming stripped 6 bases from V and 2 bases from J, with 10 bases between. Per the germline V gene, CDR1 is MNHEY and CDR2 is SVGAGI. The CDR3 spans 13 residues. The chain is built from TRBV6-5 and TRBJ1-2; a possible D gene is TRBD1 (6 bases). The source is a woman older than 75 with COVID-19, enrolled during active disease. The material sequenced was peripheral blood. CDR3: CASSRTGNYGYTF. The CDR3 DNA sequence: TGTGCCAGCAGCCGTACAGGGAACTATGGCTACACCTTC.